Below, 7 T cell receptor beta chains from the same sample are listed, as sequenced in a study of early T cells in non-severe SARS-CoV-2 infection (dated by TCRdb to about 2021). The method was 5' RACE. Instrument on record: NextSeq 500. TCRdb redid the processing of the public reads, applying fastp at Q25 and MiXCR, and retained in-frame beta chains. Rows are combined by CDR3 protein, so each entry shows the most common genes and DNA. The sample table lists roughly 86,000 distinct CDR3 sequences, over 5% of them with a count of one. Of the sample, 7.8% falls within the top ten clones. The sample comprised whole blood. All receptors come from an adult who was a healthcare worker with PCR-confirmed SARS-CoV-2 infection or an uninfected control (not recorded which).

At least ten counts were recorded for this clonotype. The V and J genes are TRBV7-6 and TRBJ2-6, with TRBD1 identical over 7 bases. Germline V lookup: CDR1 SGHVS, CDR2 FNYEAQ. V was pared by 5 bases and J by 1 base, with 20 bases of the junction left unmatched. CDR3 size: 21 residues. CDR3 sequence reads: CASSPRATRTGWESGANVLTF. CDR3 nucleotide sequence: TGTGCCAGCAGCCCGCGAGCGACCCGGACAGGTTGGGAATCTGGGGCCAACGTCCTGACTTTC.

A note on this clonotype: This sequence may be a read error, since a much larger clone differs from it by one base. The CDR3 sequence is CASSLECGGTYEQYF. CDR3 nucleotide sequence: TGTGCCAGCAGCTTAGAGTGCGGGGGGACCTACGAGCAGTACTTC. This chain joins TRBV11-2 and TRBJ2-7; TRBD2 matches at 8 bases. Per germline, CDR1 SGHAT and CDR2 FQNNGV. V gave up 0 bases and J gave up 2 bases; unmatched junction bases: 3. The CDR3 has 15 amino acids.

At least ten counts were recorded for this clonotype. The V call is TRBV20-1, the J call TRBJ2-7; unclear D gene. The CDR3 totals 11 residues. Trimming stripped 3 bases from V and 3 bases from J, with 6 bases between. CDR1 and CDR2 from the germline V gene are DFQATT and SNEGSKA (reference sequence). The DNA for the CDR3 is TGCAGTGCTAGGAAAATCTACGAGCAGTACTTC. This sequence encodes CSARKIYEQYF.

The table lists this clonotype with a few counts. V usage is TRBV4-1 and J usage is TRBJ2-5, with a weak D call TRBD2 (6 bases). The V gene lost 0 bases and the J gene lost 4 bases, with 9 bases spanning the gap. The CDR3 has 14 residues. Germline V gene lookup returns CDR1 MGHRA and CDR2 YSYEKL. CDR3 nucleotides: TGCGCCAGCAGCCAAGAACCGGGACTAGAGACCCAGTACTTC. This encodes CASSQEPGLETQYF.

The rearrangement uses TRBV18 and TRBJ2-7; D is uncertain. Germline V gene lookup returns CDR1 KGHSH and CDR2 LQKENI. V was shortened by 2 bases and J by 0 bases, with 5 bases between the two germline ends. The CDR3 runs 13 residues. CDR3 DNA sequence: TGTGCCAGCTCACCAATTGGCTCCTACGAGCAGTACTTC. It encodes CASSPIGSYEQYF.

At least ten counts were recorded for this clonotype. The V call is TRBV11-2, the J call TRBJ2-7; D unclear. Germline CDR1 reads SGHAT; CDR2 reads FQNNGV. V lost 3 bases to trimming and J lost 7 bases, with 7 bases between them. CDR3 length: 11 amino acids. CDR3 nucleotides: TGTGCCAGCAGCTTCATTGGGGAGCAGTACTTC. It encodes CASSFIGEQYF.

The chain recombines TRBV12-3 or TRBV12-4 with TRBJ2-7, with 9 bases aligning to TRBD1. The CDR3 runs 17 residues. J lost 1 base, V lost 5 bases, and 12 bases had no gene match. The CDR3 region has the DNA TGTGCCAGCAGTCTAAGGGACAGGGCCTTTTCTTCCTACGAGCAGTACTTC. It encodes CASSLRDRAFSSYEQYF.